The clone carrying this T cell receptor beta chain was seen ten or more times. As yet, its antigen is unknown. The germline V gene encodes CDR1 MNHEY and CDR2 SMNVEV (reference sequence). Germline trimming cut 8 bases from V and 5 bases from J; bases unmatched to any gene: 11. This CDR3 region has 15 residues. Amplified TCR beta CDR3 regions came from RNA transcripts. First-round RT-PCR of the TCR CDR3 relied on the HTBI primer set. TCRdb itself ran the multiplex PCR reads through MiXCR, one entry per CDR3 protein. The sample contains fewer than 700,000 distinct CDR3 sequences, 15% to 20% of which appear only once. These data originate in a study of T cells in Graves' hyperthyroidism and ophthalmopathy. Overall study: Sampling of peripheral blood happened at initial diagnosis, prior to any treatment.

Study observations and caveats: Ophthalmopathy stood apart from stable hyperthyroidism in a 13 V-J model.

This chain links TRBV27 with TRBJ2-7; 11 nucleotides line up with TRBD2. The clonotype was recovered from a woman in her thirties with Graves' hyperthyroidism. The material sequenced was blood. CDR3 nucleotide sequence: TGTGCCAGCGGCCGACCGGGACTAGCGGATCACGAGCAGTACTTC. Its translation is CASGRPGLADHEQYF.